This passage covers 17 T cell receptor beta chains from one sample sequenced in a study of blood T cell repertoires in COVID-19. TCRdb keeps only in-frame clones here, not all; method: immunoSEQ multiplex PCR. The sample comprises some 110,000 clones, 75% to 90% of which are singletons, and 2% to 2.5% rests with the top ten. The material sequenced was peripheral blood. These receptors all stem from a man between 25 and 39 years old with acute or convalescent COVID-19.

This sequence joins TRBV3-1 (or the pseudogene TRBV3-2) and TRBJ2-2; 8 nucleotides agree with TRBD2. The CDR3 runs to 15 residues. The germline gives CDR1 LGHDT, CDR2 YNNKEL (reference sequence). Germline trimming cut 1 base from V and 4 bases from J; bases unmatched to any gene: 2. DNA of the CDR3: TGTGCCAGCAGCCAAGCACTAGCGGTCACCGGGGAGCTGTTTTTT. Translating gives CASSQALAVTGELFF.

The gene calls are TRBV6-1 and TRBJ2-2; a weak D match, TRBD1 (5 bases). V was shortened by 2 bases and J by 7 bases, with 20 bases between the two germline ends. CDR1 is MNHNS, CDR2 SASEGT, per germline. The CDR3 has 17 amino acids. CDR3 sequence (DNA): TGTGCCAGCAGTGAATTGTGGGGCCCCGTGGGTGGCGGGGAGCTGTTTTTT. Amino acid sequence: CASSELWGPVGGGELFF.

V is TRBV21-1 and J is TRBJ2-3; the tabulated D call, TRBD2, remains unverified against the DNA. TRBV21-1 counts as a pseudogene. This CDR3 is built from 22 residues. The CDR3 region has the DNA TGTGCCAGCAGCAAAGCGCTCGTGGAGTCAGTTAAAAGCGGGAGGGCCTTAGATACGCAGTATTTT. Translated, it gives CASSKALVESVKSGRALDTQYF.

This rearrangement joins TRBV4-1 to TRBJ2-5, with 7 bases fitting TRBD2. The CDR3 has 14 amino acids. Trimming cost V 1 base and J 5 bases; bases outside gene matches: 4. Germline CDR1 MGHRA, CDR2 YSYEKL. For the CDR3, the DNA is TGCGCCAGCAGCCAAGTGGCGGGGGTGGAGACCCAGTACTTC. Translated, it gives CASSQVAGVETQYF.

CDR3 bases: TGTGCCTGGAATTCTGGGACAGCTTCCTACGAGCAGTACTTC. Protein sequence: CAWNSGTASYEQYF. This chain uses TRBV30 with TRBJ2-7, with 7 bases that match TRBD1. Germline V gene data show CDR1 as GTSNPN and CDR2 as SVGIG (reference sequence). V lost 4 bases to trimming and J lost 1 base; unmatched junction nucleotides: 7. The CDR3 has 14 amino acids. The complete variable domain, with remaining parts taken from reference TRBV30 and TRBJ2-7, reads SQTIHQWPATLVQPVGSPLSLECTVEGTSNPNLYWYRQAAGRGLQLLFYSVGIGQISSEVPQNLSASRPQDRQFILSSKKLLLSDSGFYLCAWNSGTASYEQYFGPGTRLTVT.

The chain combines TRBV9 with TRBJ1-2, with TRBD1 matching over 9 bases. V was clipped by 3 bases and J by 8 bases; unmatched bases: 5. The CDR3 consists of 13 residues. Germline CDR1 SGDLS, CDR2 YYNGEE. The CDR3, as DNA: TGTGCCAGCAGCGCCCGGACAGGGGCAGGCTACACCTTC. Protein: CASSARTGAGYTF.

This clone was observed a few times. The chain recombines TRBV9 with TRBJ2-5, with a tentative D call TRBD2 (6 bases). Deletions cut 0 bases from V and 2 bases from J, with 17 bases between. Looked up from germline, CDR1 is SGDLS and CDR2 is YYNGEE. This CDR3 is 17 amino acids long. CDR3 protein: CASSVATGRQPQETQYF. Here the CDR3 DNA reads TGTGCCAGCAGCGTAGCTACGGGGAGGCAGCCTCAAGAGACCCAGTACTTC.

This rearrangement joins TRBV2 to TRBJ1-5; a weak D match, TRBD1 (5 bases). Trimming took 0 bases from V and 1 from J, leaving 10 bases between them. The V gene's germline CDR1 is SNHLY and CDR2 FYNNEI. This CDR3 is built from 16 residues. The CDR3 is CASSEAPGKSNQPQHF. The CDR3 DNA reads TGTGCCAGCAGTGAAGCGCCAGGGAAGAGCAATCAGCCCCAGCATTTT.

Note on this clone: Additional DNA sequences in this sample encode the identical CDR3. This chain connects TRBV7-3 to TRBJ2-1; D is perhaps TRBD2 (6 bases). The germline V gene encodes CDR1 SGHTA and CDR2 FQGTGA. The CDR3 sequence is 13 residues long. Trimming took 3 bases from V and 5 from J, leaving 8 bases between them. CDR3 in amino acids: CASSLTRNNEQFF. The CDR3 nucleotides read TGTGCCAGCAGCTTGACTAGAAACAATGAGCAGTTCTTC.

DNA of the CDR3: TGTGCCAGCAGCCCCAGACAGGGGGCCTTTAAATCTAATGAAAAACTGTTTTTT. It encodes CASSPRQGAFKSNEKLFF. The chain combines TRBV7-9 with TRBJ1-4; TRBD1 matches at 10 bases. The germline CDR1 and CDR2 sequences are SEHNR and FQNEAQ (reference sequence). Trimming removed 5 bases from V and 3 bases from J; junction bases left unmatched: 12. The CDR3 is 18 residues long.

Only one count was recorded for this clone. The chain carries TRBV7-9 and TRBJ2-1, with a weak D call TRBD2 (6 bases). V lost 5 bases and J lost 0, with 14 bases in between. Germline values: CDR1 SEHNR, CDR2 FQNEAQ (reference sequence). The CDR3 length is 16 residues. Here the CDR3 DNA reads TGTGCCAGCAGCCGGTTGCTAGCGCCCTCCTACAATGAGCAGTTCTTC. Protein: CASSRLLAPSYNEQFF.

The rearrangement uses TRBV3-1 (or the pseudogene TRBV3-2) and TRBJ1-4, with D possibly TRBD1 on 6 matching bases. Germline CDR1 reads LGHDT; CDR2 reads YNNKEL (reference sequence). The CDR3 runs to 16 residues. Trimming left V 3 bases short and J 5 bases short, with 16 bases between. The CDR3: CASSHHRTRGNEKLFF. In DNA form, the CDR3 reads TGTGCCAGCAGCCATCACAGGACAAGGGGGAATGAAAAACTGTTTTTT.

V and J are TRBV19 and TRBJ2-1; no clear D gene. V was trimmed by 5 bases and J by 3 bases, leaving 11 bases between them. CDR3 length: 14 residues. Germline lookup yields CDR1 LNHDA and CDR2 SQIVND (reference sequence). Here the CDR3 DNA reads TGTGCCAGTAGTTTAGGGCGCGGCTACAATGAGCAGTTCTTC. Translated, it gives CASSLGRGYNEQFF. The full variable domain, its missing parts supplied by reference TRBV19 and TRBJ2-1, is DGGITQSPKYLFRKEGQNVTLSCEQNLNHDAMYWYRQDPGQGLRLIYYSQIVNDFQKGDIAEGYSVSREKKESFPLTVTSAQKNPTAFYLCASSLGRGYNEQFFGPGTRLTVL.

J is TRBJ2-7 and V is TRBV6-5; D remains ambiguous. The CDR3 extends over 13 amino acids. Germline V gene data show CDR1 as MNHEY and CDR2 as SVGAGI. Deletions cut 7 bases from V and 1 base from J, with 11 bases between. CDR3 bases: TGTGCCAGCACCCCCCCCGGGTCCTACGAGCAGTACTTC. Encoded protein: CASTPPGSYEQYF.

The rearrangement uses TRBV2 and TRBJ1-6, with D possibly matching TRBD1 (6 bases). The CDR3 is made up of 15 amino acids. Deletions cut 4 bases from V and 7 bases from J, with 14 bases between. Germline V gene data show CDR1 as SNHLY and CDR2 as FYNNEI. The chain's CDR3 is CASSVGGPSNSPLHF. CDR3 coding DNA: TGTGCCAGCAGTGTTGGGGGCCCCTCGAATTCACCCCTCCACTTT. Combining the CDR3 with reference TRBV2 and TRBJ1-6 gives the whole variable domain EPEVTQTPSHQVTQMGQEVILRCVPISNHLYFYWYRQILGQKVEFLVSFYNNEISEKSEIFDDQFSVERPDGSNFTLKIRSTKLEDSAMYFCASSVGGPSNSPLHFGNGTRLTVT.

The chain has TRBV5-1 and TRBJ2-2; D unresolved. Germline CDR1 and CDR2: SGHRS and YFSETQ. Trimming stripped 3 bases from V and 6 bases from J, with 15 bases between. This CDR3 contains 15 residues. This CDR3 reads CASSSQVSGSGELFF. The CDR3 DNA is TGCGCCAGCAGCTCACAAGTATCCGGGTCCGGGGAGCTGTTTTTT.

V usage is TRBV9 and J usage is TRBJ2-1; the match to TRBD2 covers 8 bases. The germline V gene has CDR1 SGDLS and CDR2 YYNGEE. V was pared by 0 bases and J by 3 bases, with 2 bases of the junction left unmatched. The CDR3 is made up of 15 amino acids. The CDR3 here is CASSVDSGIYNEQFF. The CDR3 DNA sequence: TGTGCCAGCAGCGTAGATAGCGGGATCTACAATGAGCAGTTCTTC.